Given below is one TCR beta chain in context. This specimen comes from a study of blood T cell repertoires in COVID-19. TCRdb's copy holds only in-frame clones and misses some; the assay was immunoSEQ multiplex PCR. The sample consists of about 200,000 clones, 85% of them appearing once. V lost 5 bases, J lost 0 bases, and 23 bases lay in between. The CDR3 totals 19 residues. Germline V gene lookup returns CDR1 SEHNR and CDR2 FQNEAQ (reference sequence). The sequencing sample was made of peripheral blood. The origin of this receptor is a woman aged 80 or over with acute or convalescent COVID-19. This chain uses TRBV7-9 with TRBJ2-4; tentative D call: TRBD1 (5 bases). DNA for the CDR3: TGTGCCAGCAGCCCTCGCACTGGGGCAGCAGCCCTAGCCAAAAACATTCAGTACTTC. Translation gives CASSPRTGAAALAKNIQYF.